Listed below are T cell receptor beta chains from one sample, sequenced in a study of Ad26.COV2.S vaccination and SARS-CoV-2 variants. Sequenced by immunoSEQ multiplex PCR; TCRdb stores in-frame clones only, minus some. The sample contains hundreds of thousands of clones, 89% of which appear only once. Sequenced material: peripheral blood, taken in a trial of Ad26.COV2.S vaccine versus placebo. Source of these receptors: a person aged 18-65 years who received the Ad26.COV2.S COVID-19 vaccine or a placebo. The CDR3 runs from the conserved cysteine through the conserved F or W. D genes are given only for firm matches. A clone size is listed for some rows: how often the clone was seen (once, few, many), or a class if it is expanded.

cdr3_length	v_call	clone_size	j_call	d_call	cdr3_aa	cdr3_nt
17	TRBV5-6	NA	TRBJ2-7	TRBD2	CASSSRVGPSGVYEQYF	TGTGCCAGCAGCTCGCGGGTGGGGCCTAGCGGGGTTTACGAGCAGTACTTC
13	TRBV6-5	NA	TRBJ1-2	NA	CASSYSLMEGYTF	TGTGCCAGCAGTTACTCGCTCATGGAAGGCTACACCTTC
14	TRBV5-1	NA	TRBJ2-5	TRBD1	CASSDRAGQETQYF	TGCGCCAGCAGTGACAGGGCCGGACAAGAGACCCAGTACTTC
15	TRBV6-2/TRBV6-3	NA	TRBJ2-1	NA	CASSTTRVVLNEQFF	TGTGCCAGCAGTACCACACGAGTGGTGCTCAATGAGCAGTTCTTC
15	TRBV28	NA	TRBJ2-2	TRBD1	CASRQDRVGAGELFF	TGTGCCAGCAGACAGGACAGGGTTGGGGCCGGGGAGCTGTTTTTT
13	TRBV28	NA	TRBJ1-2	NA	CASSLYAGDGYTF	TGTGCCAGCAGTTTGTACGCCGGAGATGGCTACACCTTC
15	TRBV11-3	NA	TRBJ1-5	NA	CASSLWSDSNQPQHF	TGTGCCAGCAGCTTATGGAGTGATAGCAATCAGCCCCAGCATTTT
13	TRBV7-2	few	TRBJ2-2	NA	CASSTRQAGELFF	TGTGCCAGCAGCACAAGACAGGCCGGGGAGCTGTTTTTT
15	TRBV9	once	TRBJ1-1	NA	CASSVASNANTEAFF	TGTGCCAGCAGCGTAGCTAGTAATGCGAACACTGAAGCTTTCTTT
15	TRBV7-3	NA	TRBJ2-1	TRBD2	CASSRTSGIGDEQFF	TGTGCCAGCAGCAGGACTAGCGGGATCGGTGATGAGCAGTTCTTC
15	TRBV4-2	NA	TRBJ1-5	NA	CASSQDNSGYQPQHF	TGTGCCAGCAGCCAAGATAATTCAGGGTATCAGCCCCAGCATTTT
16	TRBV7-9	NA	TRBJ1-1	NA	CASSSSRRGGHTEAFF	TGTGCCAGCAGCTCGTCCCGCCGAGGGGGTCACACTGAAGCTTTCTTT
13	TRBV9	NA	TRBJ2-1	NA	CASKPVWANEQFF	TGTGCCAGCAAACCGGTGTGGGCCAATGAGCAGTTCTTC
14	TRBV5-6	NA	TRBJ2-5	TRBD1	CASSLGQGMETQYF	TGTGCCAGCAGCCTGGGACAGGGGATGGAGACCCAGTACTTC
15	TRBV4-3	NA	TRBJ1-2	NA	CASSQPVGSGVGYTF	TGCGCCAGCAGCCAACCAGTGGGTTCAGGGGTCGGCTACACCTTC
14	TRBV21-1	NA	TRBJ1-5	NA	CASSKPSSHQPQHF	TGTGCCAGCAGCAAACCGTCCAGCCATCAGCCCCAGCATTTT
16	TRBV5-1	NA	TRBJ2-7	TRBD2	CASSAVLAADVYEQYF	TGCGCCAGCAGCGCGGTACTAGCGGCGGATGTCTACGAGCAGTACTTC
19	TRBV19	NA	TRBJ1-4	NA	CASSPWWGGVIATNEKLFF	TGTGCCAGTAGCCCTTGGTGGGGAGGAGTAATTGCAACTAATGAAAAACTGTTTTTT
13	TRBV18	NA	TRBJ2-2	NA	CASSRGFTGELFF	TGTGCCAGCTCACGAGGGTTTACCGGGGAGCTGTTTTTT
14	TRBV10-3	NA	TRBJ2-7	NA	CAISELPGVFEQYF	TGTGCCATCAGTGAGTTACCAGGAGTTTTCGAGCAGTACTTC
14	TRBV30	NA	TRBJ2-1	TRBD2	CAWSSGRGGHEQFF	TGTGCCTGGAGTTCGGGTCGGGGGGGCCATGAGCAGTTCTTC
15	TRBV28	few	TRBJ1-5	NA	CASSWAQGFGQPQHF	TGTGCCAGCAGTTGGGCCCAGGGCTTCGGGCAGCCCCAGCATTTT
15	TRBV11-2	once	TRBJ2-5	NA	CASSPGRRHVETQYF	TGTGCCAGCAGCCCGGGGCGCCGCCATGTAGAGACCCAGTACTTC
13	TRBV19	NA	TRBJ1-3	NA	CASGGLWGNTIYF	TGTGCCAGTGGGGGCCTCTGGGGAAACACCATATATTTT
14	TRBV6-6	NA	TRBJ2-5	TRBD1	CASIRQGEGETQYF	TGTGCCAGCATCCGACAGGGAGAAGGGGAGACCCAGTACTTC
14	TRBV7-6	NA	TRBJ2-3	TRBD2	CASSHPSGVDTQYF	TGTGCCAGCAGCCACCCTAGCGGGGTGGATACGCAGTATTTT
15	TRBV5-1	NA	TRBJ2-3	NA	CASSLVGGWADTQYF	TGCGCCAGCAGCTTGGTAGGAGGATGGGCAGATACGCAGTATTTT
14	TRBV3-1/TRBV3-2	NA	TRBJ1-2	NA	CASSQEGRAYGYTF	TGTGCCAGCAGCCAAGAGGGTCGCGCCTATGGCTACACCTTC
13	TRBV4-2	NA	TRBJ1-4	NA	CASSQENGRKLFF	TGTGCCAGCAGCCAAGAGAATGGGAGAAAACTGTTTTTT
15	TRBV18	NA	TRBJ1-2	NA	CASSPPSTELYGYTF	TGTGCCAGCTCACCACCGTCGACAGAACTCTATGGCTACACCTTC
21	TRBV6-2/TRBV6-3	NA	TRBJ2-2	NA	CASSYSTPGNAILPNTGELFF	TGTGCCAGCAGTTACTCAACTCCGGGAAACGCTATACTTCCGAACACCGGGGAGCTGTTTTTT
14	TRBV7-3	once	TRBJ2-3	NA	CASSFGGVYDTQYF	TGTGCCAGCAGCTTTGGAGGAGTGTACGATACGCAGTATTTT
14	TRBV19	NA	TRBJ1-5	NA	CASSRQGGNQPQHF	TGTGCCAGTAGTCGGCAGGGAGGCAATCAGCCCCAGCATTTT
17	TRBV18	NA	TRBJ2-1	TRBD2	CASSPPGASGYHNEQFF	TGTGCCAGCTCACCCCCTGGCGCTAGCGGGTACCACAATGAGCAGTTCTTC
13	TRBV4-1	NA	TRBJ2-5	NA	CASSLSIPETQYF	TGCGCCAGCAGCCTCTCAATTCCAGAGACCCAGTACTTC
16	TRBV15	NA	TRBJ1-2	TRBD1	CATSRPRGQGGGGYTF	TGTGCCACCAGCAGACCCAGGGGACAGGGGGGTGGAGGCTACACCTTC
17	TRBV4-1	NA	TRBJ1-5	NA	CASSQERAGPLNQPQHF	TGCGCCAGCAGCCAAGAAAGGGCAGGTCCTCTTAATCAGCCCCAGCATTTT
14	TRBV11-2	NA	TRBJ2-2	NA	CASSPLANTGELFF	TGTGCCAGCAGCCCACTGGCGAACACCGGGGAGCTGTTTTTT
14	TRBV5-1	NA	TRBJ1-2	NA	CASSLANGPYGYTF	TGCGCCAGCAGCTTGGCTAACGGACCTTATGGCTACACCTTC
14	TRBV6-5	once	TRBJ1-3	NA	CASTGFSSGNTIYF	TGTGCCAGCACCGGTTTCAGCTCTGGAAACACCATATATTTT
15	TRBV7-2	NA	TRBJ1-2	TRBD1	CASSPTPDRAYGYTF	TGTGCCAGCAGCCCCACCCCGGACAGGGCCTATGGCTACACCTTC
13	TRBV30	NA	TRBJ1-2	NA	CAWSGQAFYGYTF	TGTGCCTGGAGTGGACAGGCCTTCTATGGCTACACCTTC
17	TRBV7-2	NA	TRBJ2-7	TRBD2	CASSPRGLAGGDYEQYF	TGTGCCAGCAGCCCGAGGGGACTAGCGGGGGGTGATTACGAGCAGTACTTC
14	TRBV4-1	NA	TRBJ1-3	NA	CASSQDPGRDTIYF	TGCGCCAGCAGCCAAGATCCAGGCCGGGACACCATATATTTT
15	TRBV6-2/TRBV6-3	NA	TRBJ1-1	NA	CASSHYRVRNTEAFF	TGTGCCAGCAGTCACTACAGGGTCCGGAACACTGAAGCTTTCTTT
18	TRBV4-3	NA	TRBJ1-6	NA	CASSREPLTSSYNSPLHF	TGCGCCAGCAGCCGAGAACCTCTCACAAGCTCCTATAATTCACCCCTCCACTTT
14	TRBV6-2/TRBV6-3	NA	TRBJ2-1	TRBD2	CASSSAGGNNEQFF	TGTGCCAGCAGTTCAGCGGGAGGAAACAATGAGCAGTTCTTC